This T cell receptor beta chain was sequenced during a study of blood T cell repertoires in COVID-19. Study-level background: Collection of acute and convalescent COVID-19 samples took place in the United States, Italy and Spain. Sources were T cells, B-cell-depleted T cells, or PBMCs; the material itself was cDNA or gDNA.

Germline V CDR1 and CDR2: SGHTA, FQGNSA. The length of the CDR3 is 14 residues. Trimming took 1 base from V and 0 from J, leaving 6 bases between them. Methods used by the authors: It was from reference gene primer amplification that nucleated cell counts were estimated. Profiling relied on immunoSEQ multiplex PCR, and the TCRdb table lists in-frame clones only, not all of them. D and trimming come from the DNA, and the V and J calls and clone size come from that table. The data contain 350,000 or so clones, 90% of them singletons. Sequences were obtained from peripheral blood. V gene TRBV7-2 combines with J gene TRBJ1-2, with no clear D. The TCR originated in a man between 18 and 29 years old with active or convalescent COVID-19. In DNA, the CDR3 is TGTGCCAGCAGCTTAGAGTTAGCTAACTATGGCTACACCTTC. Its translation is CASSLELANYGYTF.